The 24 T cell receptor beta chains presented below share a single source sample, sequenced in a study of shared clonotypes between healthy human individuals (dated by TCRdb to about 2020). Libraries were made using the immunoSEQ multiplex PCR assay. TCRdb retrieved this table from immuneACCESS and kept in-frame rearrangements only. Not all clones are present; in checked studies, unresolved V genes account for under half, and no reason is known for the remainder. The sample data list 600,000 to 750,000 clones, and 72% of these were observed just once. The ten top clones hold about 1.7% of the sample. The sample consisted of memory CD4+ T cells sorted from blood. The cell subset or site tag for this specimen amounts to: CD45RA-negative fraction. The source is a woman aged 25 to 45 in good health.

J is TRBJ1-2 and V is TRBV7-5. TRBV7-5 is designated a pseudogene. CDR3 size: 12 residues. The CDR3 sequence: CASSGTEGGYTF. The CDR3 DNA follows: TGTGCCAGCAGCGGCACCGAAGGAGGCTACACCTTC.

This chain uses TRBV11-2 with TRBJ1-4; D remains unclear. The CDR3 is made up of 13 amino acids. Germline CDR1 and CDR2: SGHAT and FQNNGV. Trimming took off 1 base at V and 10 bases at J, with 10 bases between the two ends. As DNA, the CDR3 is TGTGCCAGCAGCTTAGCTCGGGAGGGAAAACTGTTTTTT. This sequence encodes CASSLAREGKLFF.

The chain couples TRBV2 to TRBJ2-7, with 10 bases matching TRBD1. The CDR3 covers 15 residues. The junction had 11 bases not matched to a gene; V was cut back by 6 bases and J by 6 bases. From germline, CDR1 is SNHLY and CDR2 FYNNEI. CDR3 amino acids: CASSQEGQGLSEQYF. The DNA for the CDR3 is TGTGCCAGCAGCCAGGAGGGACAGGGGTTAAGCGAGCAGTACTTC.

The CDR3 nucleotides are TGTGCCAGCAGTTTCGGGAGGGCCTATTTTGAGCAGTTCTTC. Its translation is CASSFGRAYFEQFF. The V call is TRBV28, the J call TRBJ2-1, with 8 bases that match TRBD2. CDR3 size: 14 residues. The V and J ends lost 3 bases and 9 bases, in that order; junction bases with no gene match: 7. The germline V gene has CDR1 MDHEN and CDR2 SYDVKM.

This clone turned up a few times. The chain recombines TRBV5-1 with TRBJ2-5; D assignment may be TRBD1 or TRBD2 (6 bases each). The V gene lost 3 bases and the J gene lost 10 bases, with 13 bases spanning the gap. Germline CDR1 is SGHRS and CDR2 is YFSETQ. CDR3 length: 12 residues. The CDR3 DNA sequence: TGCGCCAGCAGCTCGGACGGGGGCCTCCAGTACTTC. Translated, it gives CASSSDGGLQYF.

Points on this clone: A read error may account for a junction end that differs from germline. This chain joins TRBV11-2 and TRBJ2-5; D uncertain. Germline loops: CDR1 SGHAT, CDR2 FQNNGV. The CDR3 sequence is 15 residues long. Written as DNA, the CDR3 is TGTGCCAGCAGCTTACTGGCTAGAAGGCAAGCGACCCAGTACTTC. Translating gives CASSLLARRQATQYF.

This clone was recorded at least ten times. This chain uses TRBV19 with TRBJ1-5, with a possible D match to TRBD1 (5 bases). Germline V gene sequence: CDR1 LNHDA, CDR2 SQIVND (reference sequence). There are 14 residues in the CDR3. The V gene lost 7 bases and the J gene lost 7 bases, with 17 bases spanning the gap. The CDR3 DNA sequence: TGTGCCAGTATGGGGGAACCGGCACCCCAGCCCCAGCATTTT. Amino acids: CASMGEPAPQPQHF.

There are a few counts of this clone. J is TRBJ2-5 and V is TRBV6-5; 11 bases fit TRBD2. This CDR3 spans 16 amino acids. Trimming at V came to 2 bases and at J to 4 bases, leaving 6 bases not matched to a gene. Germline CDR1 and CDR2: MNHEY and SVGAGI. The CDR3: CASSYTALAGGETQYF. Here the CDR3 DNA reads TGTGCCAGCAGTTACACCGCCCTAGCGGGAGGAGAGACCCAGTACTTC.

This chain connects TRBV6-1 to TRBJ1-1, with TRBD1 as a possible D gene (5 bases). CDR1 is MNHNS, CDR2 SASEGT, per germline. V lost 6 bases and J 2 bases, leaving 16 bases between the germline ends. This CDR3 is built from 15 residues. The CDR3 DNA reads TGTGCCAGCAGAGCCCGCCGGGACCAAAACACTGAAGCTTTCTTT. It specifies CASRARRDQNTEAFF.

The J gene is TRBJ2-1, the V gene TRBV10-3, with unresolved D. Germline V gives CDR1 ENHRY, CDR2 SYGVKD. This CDR3 spans 15 amino acids. V was shortened by 6 bases and J by 0 bases, with 12 bases between the two germline ends. This CDR3 reads CAISPGRNSYNEQFF. The CDR3, as DNA: TGTGCCATCAGCCCCGGACGGAACTCCTACAATGAGCAGTTCTTC.

The J gene is TRBJ2-3, the V gene TRBV4-1; D unclear. Trimming removed 4 bases at V and 0 bases at J, with 8 bases between. Germline CDR1 reads MGHRA; CDR2 reads YSYEKL. This CDR3 is built from 14 residues. The CDR3 DNA reads TGCGCCAGCAGCCTAACGTACAGCACAGATACGCAGTATTTT. It specifies CASSLTYSTDTQYF.

CDR3 DNA: TGTGCCATCAGCCTACTAGCGGGAGGGCCGTCGACCGGGGAGCTGTTTTTT. Its protein is CAISLLAGGPSTGELFF. V is TRBV10-3 and J is TRBJ2-2; 13 nucleotides align to TRBD2. V gave up 6 bases and J gave up 5 bases; unmatched junction bases: 9. This CDR3 is built from 17 residues. The germline V gene has CDR1 ENHRY and CDR2 SYGVKD.

This clone was seen only once. The chain is built from TRBV2 and TRBJ2-7; TRBD1 aligns across 10 bases. The CDR3 extends over 13 amino acids. After removal of 4 bases from V and 7 bases from J, the junction contained 4 bases not matched to a gene. Germline CDR1 reads SNHLY; CDR2 reads FYNNEI. The CDR3, as DNA: TGTGCCAGCAGTGGGACAGGGGGTGGGGAGCAGTACTTC. Its protein product is CASSGTGGGEQYF.

The J gene is TRBJ2-6, the V gene TRBV11-2; D is tentatively TRBD1 or TRBD2 (5 bases each). Germline loops: CDR1 SGHAT, CDR2 FQNNGV. There are 17 residues in the CDR3. Deletions cut 2 bases from V and 0 bases from J, with 11 bases between. DNA of the CDR3: TGTGCCAGCAGCTTATGGGGACGGAGCTCTGGGGCCAACGTCCTGACTTTC. Amino acids: CASSLWGRSSGANVLTF.

The chain combines TRBV6-1 with TRBJ2-5; D unclear. The CDR3 sequence is 14 residues long. Per the germline V gene, CDR1 is MNHNS and CDR2 is SASEGT. V lost 5 bases and J 1 base, leaving 11 bases between the germline ends. CDR3 loop: CASSRRTGQETQYF. The DNA of the CDR3 is TGTGCCAGCAGTCGCCGGACGGGCCAAGAGACCCAGTACTTC.

The chain recombines TRBV5-4 with TRBJ2-2; TRBD2 aligns across 7 bases. The junction had 4 bases not matched to a gene; V was cut back by 0 bases and J by 2 bases. The CDR3 runs 16 residues. In germline, CDR1 is SGHNT, CDR2 YYREEE (reference sequence). The CDR3 sequence is CASSLGGRDNTGELFF. CDR3 in DNA: TGTGCCAGCAGCTTGGGCGGGAGAGACAACACCGGGGAGCTGTTTTTT.

The rearrangement links TRBV7-2 to TRBJ2-6; D is unclear. The CDR3 covers 16 residues. CDR1 and CDR2 from the germline V gene are SGHTA and FQGNSA. V lost 1 base to trimming and J lost 4 bases, with 11 bases between them. CDR3 bases: TGTGCCAGCAGCTTAGAGGGCCCGAGGGGGGCCAACGTCCTGACTTTC. It is translated as CASSLEGPRGANVLTF.

The J gene is TRBJ2-7, the V gene TRBV10-3; 8 bases align to TRBD1. This CDR3 is built from 14 residues. J lost 0 bases, V lost 10 bases, and 8 bases had no gene match. Germline V gives CDR1 ENHRY, CDR2 SYGVKD. The CDR3 region is CATATGGSSYEQYF. The CDR3 coding sequence is TGTGCCACCGCCACAGGGGGTAGCTCCTACGAGCAGTACTTC.

CDR3 in amino acids: CASLLAGVSNEQFF. For the CDR3, the DNA is TGTGCCAGCCTCCTAGCGGGAGTCTCCAATGAGCAGTTCTTC. The chain recombines TRBV6-6 with TRBJ2-1; 10 bases map to TRBD2. The CDR3 sequence is 14 residues long. Germline-derived CDR1 and CDR2 are MNHNY and SVGAGI (reference sequence). With 8 bases clipped from V and 6 bases from J, the junction kept 7 bases outside the gene matches.

V and J are TRBV10-2 and TRBJ1-2, with D perhaps TRBD1 (5 bases). Germline CDR1 is WSHSY and CDR2 is SAAADI. V lost 0 bases, J lost 7 bases, and 18 bases lay in between. This CDR3 is built from 16 residues. The CDR3 nucleotides read TGCGCCAGCAGTGAGTCGGGGGACGGGTCGAGCGGTGGCTACACCTTC. This gives the protein CASSESGDGSSGGYTF.

This rearrangement joins TRBV6-1 to TRBJ2-7; possibly TRBD2 for D (5 bases). V lost 8 bases to trimming and J lost 5 bases, with 16 bases between them. Per the germline V gene, CDR1 is MNHNS and CDR2 is SASEGT. The CDR3 is 13 amino acids. As DNA, the CDR3 is TGTGCCAGCCGGGATTATTTGCACCACGAGCAGTACTTC. Amino acids: CASRDYLHHEQYF.

This sequence joins TRBV19 and TRBJ1-4, with D unresolved. Deletions cut 0 bases from V and 4 bases from J, with 12 bases between. The V gene's germline CDR1 is LNHDA and CDR2 SQIVND (reference sequence). The CDR3 is 16 residues long. CDR3 amino acids: CASSIDLGAGNEKLFF. CDR3 sequence (DNA): TGTGCCAGTAGTATAGATCTTGGTGCGGGTAATGAAAAACTGTTTTTT.

V is TRBV4-1 and J is TRBJ1-1, with 9 bases lining up with TRBD1. Losses at the gene ends were 1 base for V and 7 bases for J; bases not matched to a gene: 10. The CDR3 contains 16 residues. Germline V gene lookup returns CDR1 MGHRA and CDR2 YSYEKL. The DNA for the CDR3 is TGCGCCAGCAGCCAAGCAAGGGGGACAGGGTTGCGTGAAGCTTTCTTT. Residues: CASSQARGTGLREAFF.

On this clone itself: This sample includes further DNA sequences coding for the same CDR3. The chain carries TRBV7-2 and TRBJ2-1, with 8 bases identical to TRBD2. The germline V gene encodes CDR1 SGHTA and CDR2 FQGNSA. The junction had 3 bases not matched to a gene; V was cut back by 1 base and J by 4 bases. The CDR3 has 15 amino acids. The CDR3 coding sequence is TGTGCCAGCAGCTTAGGGGCTAGCGGGTACAATGAGCAGTTCTTC. Translating gives CASSLGASGYNEQFF.